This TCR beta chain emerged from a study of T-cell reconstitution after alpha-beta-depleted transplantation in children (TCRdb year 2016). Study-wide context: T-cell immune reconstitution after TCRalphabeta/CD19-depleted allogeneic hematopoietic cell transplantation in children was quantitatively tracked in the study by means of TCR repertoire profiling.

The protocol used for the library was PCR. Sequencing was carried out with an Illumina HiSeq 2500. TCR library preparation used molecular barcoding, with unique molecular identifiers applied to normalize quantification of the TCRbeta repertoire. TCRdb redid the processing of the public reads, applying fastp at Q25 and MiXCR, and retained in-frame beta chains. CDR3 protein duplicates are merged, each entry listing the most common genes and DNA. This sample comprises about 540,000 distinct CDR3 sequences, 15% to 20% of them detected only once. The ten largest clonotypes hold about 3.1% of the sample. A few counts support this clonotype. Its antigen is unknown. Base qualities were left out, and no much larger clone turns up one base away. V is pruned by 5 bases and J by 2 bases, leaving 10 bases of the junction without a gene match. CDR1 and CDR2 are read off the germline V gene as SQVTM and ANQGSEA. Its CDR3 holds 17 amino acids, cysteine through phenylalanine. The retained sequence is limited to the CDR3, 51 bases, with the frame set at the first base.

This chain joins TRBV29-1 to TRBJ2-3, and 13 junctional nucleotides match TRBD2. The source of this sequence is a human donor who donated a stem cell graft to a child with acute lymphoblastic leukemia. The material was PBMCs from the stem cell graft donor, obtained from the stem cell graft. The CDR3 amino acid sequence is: CSVLLAGGPLPTDTQYF. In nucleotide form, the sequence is TGCAGCGTTTTACTAGCGGGAGGGCCCCTTCCCACAGATACGCAGTATTTT.